Given below is one T cell receptor beta chain in context. Its antigen remains unidentified. Germline V gene sequence: CDR1 MDHEN, CDR2 SYDVKM. V lost 8 bases to trimming and J lost 2 bases, with 16 bases between them. There are 14 residues in the CDR3. This sample is drawn from a study of post-analysis software for immune sequencing data. Across the study: Courses of disease covered relapsing-remitting, secondary progressive and progressive-relapsing multiple sclerosis. Study results and caveats: Higher frequency in patients than in controls was seen for several TRBV segments, with TRBV5-6, TRBV5-1 and TRBV20-1 among them.

Built from TCR beta cDNA, the libraries had unique molecular identifiers in them. From the PCR reads, TCRdb called clonotypes with MiXCR, one entry per CDR3 protein. The sample records roughly 870,000 distinct CDR3 sequences, roughly 50% being singletons. This sequence joins TRBV28 and TRBJ2-7; D unresolved. Sequences were obtained from blood. The sequence was obtained from a girl aged 10 to 17 with multiple sclerosis. The CDR3 region is CASHGVPVTYEQYF. CDR3 in DNA: TGTGCCAGCCATGGGGTCCCCGTAACCTACGAGCAGTACTTC.